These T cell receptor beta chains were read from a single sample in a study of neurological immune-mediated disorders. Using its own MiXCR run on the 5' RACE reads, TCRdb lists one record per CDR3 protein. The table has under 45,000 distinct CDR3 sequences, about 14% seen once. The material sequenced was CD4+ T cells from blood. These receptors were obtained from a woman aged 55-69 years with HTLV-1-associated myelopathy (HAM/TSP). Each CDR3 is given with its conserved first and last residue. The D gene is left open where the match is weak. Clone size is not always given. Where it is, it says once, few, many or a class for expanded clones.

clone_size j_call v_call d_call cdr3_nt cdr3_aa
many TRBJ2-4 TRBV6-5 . TGTGCCAGCAGCCCGGCACATGGGGCCAAAAACATTCAGTACTTC CASSPAHGAKNIQYF
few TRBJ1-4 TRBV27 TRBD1 TGTGCCAGCAGTTTTGGACAGGCTAATGAAAAACTGTTTTTT CASSFGQANEKLFF
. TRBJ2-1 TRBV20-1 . TGCAGTGCTAGAGTGTTGGTTGGCTACAATGAGCAGTTCTTC CSARVLVGYNEQFF
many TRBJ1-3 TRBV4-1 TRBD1 TGCGCCAGCAGCCAAGGAGGGGGCTCTGACACCATATATTTT CASSQGGGSDTIYF
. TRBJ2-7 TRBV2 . TGTGCCAGCGGTATTGGAACCTACGAGCAGTACTTC CASGIGTYEQYF
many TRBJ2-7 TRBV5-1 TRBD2 TGCGCTAGCCTTCCGGGCTCGAATTCCGGACTAGCGATCCACGAGCAGTACTTC CASLPGSNSGLAIHEQYF
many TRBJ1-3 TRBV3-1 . TGTGCCAGCAGCCTGGGTTCAGGTGACGGAAACACCATATATTTT CASSLGSGDGNTIYF
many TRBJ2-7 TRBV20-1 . TGCAGTGCTAGAGATGTGATGGGCAGCGAAACCGAGCAGTACTTC CSARDVMGSETEQYF
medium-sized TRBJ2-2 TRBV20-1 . TGCAGTGCTAGTAGACAGGGAGGCAACACCGGGGAGCTGTTTTTT CSASRQGGNTGELFF
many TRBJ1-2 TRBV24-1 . TGTGCCACCAGTGATGCCGCAGTTTATCTGGATGGCTACACCTTC CATSDAAVYLDGYTF
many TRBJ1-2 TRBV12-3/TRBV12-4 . TGTGCCAGCAGTCCGATCTTACAGGGAAATGGCTACACCTTC CASSPILQGNGYTF
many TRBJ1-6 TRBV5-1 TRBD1 TGCGCCAGCAGCCCACGCGGGACAGATAATTCACCCCTCCACTTT CASSPRGTDNSPLHF
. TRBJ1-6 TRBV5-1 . . CASSFYICSARDRGVSSPLHF
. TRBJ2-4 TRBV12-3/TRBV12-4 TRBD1 TGTGCCAGCAGTCCCACCTGGACAGGGACGTTGTACTTC CASSPTWTGTLYF
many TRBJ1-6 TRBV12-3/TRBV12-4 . TGTGCCAGCAGTTTGTTTCAGCCGAATTCACCCCTCCACTTT CASSLFQPNSPLHF
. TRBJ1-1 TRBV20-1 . TGCAGTGCTAGAGATCCTAGGAGGGGGGGGGCAGGTACTGAAGCTTTCTTT CSARDPRRGGAGTEAFF
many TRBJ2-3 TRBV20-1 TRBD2 TGCAGTGCTAGGCGGGGGGGCCCCACAGATACGCAGTATTTT CSARRGGPTDTQYF
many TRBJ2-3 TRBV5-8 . TGTGCCAGCAGCTTTCCAGGGACCGATACGCAGTATTTT CASSFPGTDTQYF
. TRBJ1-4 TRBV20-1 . TGCAGTGCCATACCCCAGGGAGAGGCTAATGAAAAACTGTTTTTT CSAIPQGEANEKLFF
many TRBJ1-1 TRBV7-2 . TGTGCCAGCAGCTTAGTCAGCCTGAACACTGAAGCTTTCTTT CASSLVSLNTEAFF
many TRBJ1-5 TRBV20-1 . TGCAGTGCTACAGGGCGCGGTCAGCCCCAGCATTTT CSATGRGQPQHF
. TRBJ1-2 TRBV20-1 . TGCAGTGCCGGACAGTGGGCGGTGGGGTGCTATGGCTACACCTTC CSAGQWAVGCYGYTF
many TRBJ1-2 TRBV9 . TGTGCCAGCAGCGTATCAGGGGCGAACTATGGCTACACCTTC CASSVSGANYGYTF
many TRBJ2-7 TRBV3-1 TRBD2 TGTGCCAGCAGCCAAGATCGTCGCGGGGGACGCTACGAGCAGTACTTC CASSQDRRGGRYEQYF
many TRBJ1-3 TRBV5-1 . TGCGCCAGCAGCTTGTACCGGGGAAACTCTGGAAACACCATATATTTT CASSLYRGNSGNTIYF
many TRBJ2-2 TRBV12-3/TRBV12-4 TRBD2 TGTGCCAGCAGCTGGGGGGGGGGGGAGCTGTTTTTT CASSWGGGELFF
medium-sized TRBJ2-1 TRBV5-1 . TGCGCCAGCAGCTTAGGGGGAGCCGTAAACAATGAGCAGTTCTTC CASSLGGAVNNEQFF
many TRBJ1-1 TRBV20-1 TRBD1 TGCAGTGCTAACAGGGGGATCGACACTGAAGCTTTCTTT CSANRGIDTEAFF